Following are 12 T cell receptor beta chains from one sample sequenced in a study of CD8 T cells in Susac syndrome. The RNA, about 0.5 to 1 ug, was put through reverse transcription using random hexamers. In TCRdb, the immunoSEQ multiplex PCR reads were re-called with MiXCR into one record per CDR3 protein. The sample has some 210,000 distinct CDR3 sequences, less than 95% seen once. Sequencing input: CD4+ T cells from PBMCs. These receptors were taken from a human donor with Susac syndrome.

Only one count was recorded for this clonotype. J is TRBJ2-3 and V is TRBV11-3; D remains unclear. The CDR3 contains 14 residues. Trimming cost V 4 bases and J 2 bases, with 10 bases left between them. Germline assignment: CDR1 SGHNT and CDR2 YENEEA. The CDR3 coding sequence is TGTGCCAGCAGCTCTGGACCTGCCACAGATACGCAGTATTTT. The encoded protein is CASSSGPATDTQYF.

The chain uses TRBV20-1 and TRBJ2-2, with D perhaps matching TRBD2 (5 bases). Trimming left V 2 bases short and J 7 bases short, with 5 bases between. This CDR3 has 11 residues. Looked up from germline, CDR1 is DFQATT and CDR2 is SNEGSKA (reference sequence). The chain's CDR3 is CSARRDGELFF. The DNA for the CDR3 is TGCAGTGCTAGACGGGACGGGGAGCTGTTTTTT.

This sequence joins TRBV5-1 and TRBJ1-6; D ambiguous. This CDR3 spans 16 amino acids. Between the trimmed V and J ends, which lost 0 bases and 3 bases, there was a span of 10 bases. CDR1 is SGHRS, CDR2 YFSETQ, per germline. In DNA, the CDR3 is TGCGCCAGCAGCTTGGGGGGAGCAGTCTATAATTCACCCCTCCACTTT. Residues: CASSLGGAVYNSPLHF.

This clonotype was observed once. The chain uses TRBV6-2 or TRBV6-3 and TRBJ2-5; 8 bases are shared with TRBD1. Germline V gives CDR1 MNHEY, CDR2 SVGEGT. The trim removed 7 bases at V and 3 bases at J, leaving 7 bases unmatched. This CDR3 is built from 14 residues. As DNA, the CDR3 is TGTGCCAGCACCAAGGGACAGGAGGAAGAGACCCAGTACTTC. Its translation: CASTKGQEEETQYF.

V usage is TRBV19 and J usage is TRBJ2-3; 8 bases match TRBD1. The V segment lost 6 bases and the J segment 0 bases; nucleotides outside the gene matches: 5. Germline loops: CDR1 LNHDA, CDR2 SQIVND (reference sequence). The CDR3 is made up of 15 amino acids. Written as DNA, the CDR3 is TGTGCCAGTAGAAGGGGACAGGCAAGCACAGATACGCAGTATTTT. Amino acid sequence: CASRRGQASTDTQYF.

This chain connects TRBV4-3 to TRBJ1-1; 7 bases fit TRBD1. The CDR3 totals 15 residues. J gave up 3 bases and V 0 bases, and 4 bases lay outside the gene matches. From germline, CDR1 is LGHNA and CDR2 YSLEER. The CDR3: CASSQERGPYTEAFF. CDR3 DNA sequence: TGCGCCAGCAGCCAAGAGAGGGGGCCCTACACTGAAGCTTTCTTT.

The chain has TRBV29-1 and TRBJ2-4; 7 nucleotides agree with TRBD1. The V segment lost 7 bases and the J segment 4 bases; nucleotides outside the gene matches: 1. Per the germline V gene, CDR1 is SQVTM and CDR2 is ANQGSEA. CDR3 length: 11 residues. The CDR3 reads CSAGQKNIQYF. The CDR3 DNA reads as TGCAGCGCGGGACAGAAAAACATTCAGTACTTC.

The V gene is TRBV4-3, the J gene TRBJ2-5; TRBD1 aligns across 10 bases. The length of the CDR3 is 16 residues. V shed 1 base, J shed 4 bases, and the junction held 6 bases outside the gene matches. Germline-derived CDR1 and CDR2 are LGHNA and YSLEER. The CDR3 bases are TGCGCCAGCAGCCAAGTCAAAGGACAGGGGGGAGAGACCCAGTACTTC. Translating it yields CASSQVKGQGGETQYF.

V usage is TRBV20-1 and J usage is TRBJ2-3; the D is unclear. The CDR3 has 12 amino acids. Germline V gene lookup returns CDR1 DFQATT and CDR2 SNEGSKA (reference sequence). V was shortened by 0 bases and J by 4 bases, with 5 bases between the two germline ends. The CDR3 DNA follows: TGCAGTGCTAGAGATCCAGCAGATACGCAGTATTTT. It is translated as CSARDPADTQYF.

The genes are TRBV10-3 and TRBJ1-1, with D uncertain. V lost 4 bases and J lost 1, with 10 bases in between. The germline gives CDR1 ENHRY, CDR2 SYGVKD. The CDR3 totals 14 residues. CDR3 amino acids: CAISVSGRNTEAFF. For the CDR3, the DNA is TGTGCCATCAGTGTCAGTGGGCGGAACACTGAAGCTTTCTTT.

The chain carries TRBV20-1 and TRBJ2-7, with 8 nucleotides matching TRBD1. The ends lost 5 bases at V and 2 bases at J; junction bases unmatched: 5. Germline CDR1 DFQATT, CDR2 SNEGSKA (reference sequence). The CDR3 spans 13 residues. The CDR3 loop is CSAGGQAAYEQYF. CDR3 coding DNA: TGCAGTGCTGGGGGACAGGCCGCCTACGAGCAGTACTTC.

The chain links TRBV5-6 to TRBJ2-5, with a tentative D call TRBD1 (7 bases). Germline assignment: CDR1 SGHDT and CDR2 YYEEEE. Deletions cut 0 bases from V and 4 bases from J, with 13 bases between. The CDR3 extends over 15 amino acids. The CDR3: CASSLGQGGSETQYF. The CDR3 coding sequence is TGTGCCAGCAGCTTGGGGCAGGGGGGTTCAGAGACCCAGTACTTC.